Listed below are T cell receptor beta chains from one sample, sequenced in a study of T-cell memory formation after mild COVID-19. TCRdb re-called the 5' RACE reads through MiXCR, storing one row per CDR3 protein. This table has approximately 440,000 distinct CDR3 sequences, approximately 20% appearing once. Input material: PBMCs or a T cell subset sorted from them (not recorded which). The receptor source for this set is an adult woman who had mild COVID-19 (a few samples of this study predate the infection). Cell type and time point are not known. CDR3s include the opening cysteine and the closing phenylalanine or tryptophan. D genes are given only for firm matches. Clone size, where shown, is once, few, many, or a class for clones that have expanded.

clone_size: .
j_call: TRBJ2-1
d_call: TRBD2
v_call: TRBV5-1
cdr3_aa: CASSLVLAGGYEQFF
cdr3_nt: TGCGCCAGCAGCTTAGTTCTAGCGGGAGGTTATGAGCAGTTCTTC

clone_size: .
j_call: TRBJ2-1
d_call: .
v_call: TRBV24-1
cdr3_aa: CATSDAGLSSYNEQFF
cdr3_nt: TGTGCCACCAGTGATGCCGGACTCAGCTCCTACAATGAGCAGTTCTTC

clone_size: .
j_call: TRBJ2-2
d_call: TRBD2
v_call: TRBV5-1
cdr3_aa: CASSMGGTAVNTGELFF
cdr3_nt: TGCGCCAGCAGCATGGGGGGGACTGCAGTGAACACCGGGGAGCTGTTTTTT

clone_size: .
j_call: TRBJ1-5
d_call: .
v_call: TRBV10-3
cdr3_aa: CAISDRGLGQPQHF
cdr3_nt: TGTGCCATCAGTGACAGGGGTTTAGGTCAGCCCCAGCATTTT

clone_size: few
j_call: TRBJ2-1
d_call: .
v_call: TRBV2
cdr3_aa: CASHGHEQFF
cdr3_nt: TGTGCCAGCCATGGCCATGAGCAGTTCTTC

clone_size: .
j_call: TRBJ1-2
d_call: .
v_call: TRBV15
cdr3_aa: CATSRDGRVTGSVGYTF
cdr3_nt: TGTGCCACCAGCAGAGATGGTCGCGTGACAGGTTCGGTCGGCTACACCTTC

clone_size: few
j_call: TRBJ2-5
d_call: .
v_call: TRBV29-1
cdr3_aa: CSVAQAGAETQYF
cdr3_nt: TGCAGCGTTGCGCAAGCAGGGGCAGAGACCCAGTACTTC

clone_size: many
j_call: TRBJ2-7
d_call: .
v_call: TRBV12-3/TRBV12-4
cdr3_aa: CASSRLPYEQYF
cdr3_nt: TGTGCCAGCAGCAGGCTTCCCTACGAGCAGTACTTC

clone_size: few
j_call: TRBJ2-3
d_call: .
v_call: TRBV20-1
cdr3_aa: CSARDYSGGSTDTQYF
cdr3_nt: TGCAGTGCTAGAGATTATTCGGGCGGAAGCACAGATACGCAGTATTTT

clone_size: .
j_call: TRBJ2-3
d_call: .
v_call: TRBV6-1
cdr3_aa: CASNNRGISTDTQYF
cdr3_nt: TGTGCCAGCAACAATCGGGGCATAAGCACAGATACGCAGTATTTT

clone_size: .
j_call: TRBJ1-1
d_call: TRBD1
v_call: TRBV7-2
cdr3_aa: CASSPTRTGSRAFF
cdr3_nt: TGTGCCAGCAGCCCGACGAGGACAGGGTCGAGAGCTTTCTTT

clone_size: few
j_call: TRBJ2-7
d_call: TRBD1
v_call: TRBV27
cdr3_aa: CASSFTRGQGQYF
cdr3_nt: TGTGCCAGCAGTTTTACCCGAGGACAGGGCCAGTACTTC

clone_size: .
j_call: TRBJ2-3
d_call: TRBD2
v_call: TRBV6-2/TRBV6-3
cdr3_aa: CASSYPGTSGDTQYF
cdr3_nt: TGTGCCAGCAGTTACCCCGGGACTAGCGGAGATACGCAGTATTTT

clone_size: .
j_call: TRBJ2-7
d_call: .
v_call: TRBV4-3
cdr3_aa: CASSQGWRGGDEQYF
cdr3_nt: TGCGCCAGCAGCCAAGGGTGGCGGGGAGGAGACGAGCAGTACTTC

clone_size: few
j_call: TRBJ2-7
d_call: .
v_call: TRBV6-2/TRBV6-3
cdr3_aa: CASIAPGRGYEQYF
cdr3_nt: TGTGCCAGCATAGCCCCCGGTAGGGGGTACGAGCAGTACTTC

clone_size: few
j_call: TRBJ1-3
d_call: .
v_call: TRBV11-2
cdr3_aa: CASSPLRWGDGNTIYF
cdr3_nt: TGTGCCAGCAGCCCTCTCCGATGGGGGGATGGAAACACCATATATTTT

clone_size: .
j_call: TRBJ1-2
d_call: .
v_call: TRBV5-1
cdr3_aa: CASRRWDSIYGYTF
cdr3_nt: TGCGCCAGCCGCCGGTGGGACTCTATTTATGGCTACACCTTC

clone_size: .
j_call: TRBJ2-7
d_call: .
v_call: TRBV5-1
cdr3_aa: CASSFPTDYEQYF
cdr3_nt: TGCGCCAGCAGCTTTCCGACAGACTACGAGCAGTACTTC

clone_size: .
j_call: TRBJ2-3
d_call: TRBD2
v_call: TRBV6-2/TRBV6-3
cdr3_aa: CASRPGLGNTDTQYF
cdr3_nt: TGTGCCAGCAGACCCGGACTAGGCAACACAGATACGCAGTATTTT

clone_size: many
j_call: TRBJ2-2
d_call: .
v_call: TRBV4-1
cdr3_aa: CASSQAKGSGELFF
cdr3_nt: TGCGCCAGCAGCCAAGCCAAAGGCAGCGGGGAGCTGTTTTTT

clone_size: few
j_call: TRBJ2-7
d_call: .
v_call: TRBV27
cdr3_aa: CASSKSPGQSYMEQYF
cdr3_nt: TGTGCCAGCAGTAAAAGCCCCGGACAGAGTTACATGGAGCAGTACTTC

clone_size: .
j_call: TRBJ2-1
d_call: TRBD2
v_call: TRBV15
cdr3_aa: CATSATSGGSNEQFF
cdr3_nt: TGTGCCACCAGCGCAACTAGCGGGGGGTCCAATGAGCAGTTCTTC

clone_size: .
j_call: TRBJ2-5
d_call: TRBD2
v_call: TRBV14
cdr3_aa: CASSRWTSGGETQYF
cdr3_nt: TGTGCCAGCAGCCGATGGACTAGCGGGGGAGAGACCCAGTACTTC

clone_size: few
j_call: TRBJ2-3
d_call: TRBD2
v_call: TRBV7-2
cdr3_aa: CASSLGAGLAGHTQYF
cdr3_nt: TGTGCCAGCAGCCTCGGGGCGGGACTAGCGGGACACACGCAGTATTTT

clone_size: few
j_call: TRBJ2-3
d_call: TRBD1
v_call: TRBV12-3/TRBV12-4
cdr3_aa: CASRLTGGVGTDTQYF
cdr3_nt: TGTGCCAGCAGGTTGACAGGGGGCGTAGGCACAGATACGCAGTATTTT

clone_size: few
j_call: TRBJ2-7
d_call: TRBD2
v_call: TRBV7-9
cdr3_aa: CASSILERLAEELLHEQYF
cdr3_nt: TGTGCCAGCAGCATCTTAGAGCGACTAGCGGAGGAACTCCTCCACGAGCAGTACTTC

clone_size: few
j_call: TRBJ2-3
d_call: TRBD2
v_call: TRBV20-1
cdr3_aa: CSAPTSGLTNTQYF
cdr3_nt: TGCAGTGCCCCGACTAGCGGCCTAACGAATACGCAGTATTTT

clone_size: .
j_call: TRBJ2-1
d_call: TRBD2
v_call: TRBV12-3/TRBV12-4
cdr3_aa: CASSFPFGLVGDEQFF
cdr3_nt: TGTGCCAGCAGTTTCCCTTTCGGACTAGTTGGCGATGAGCAGTTCTTC

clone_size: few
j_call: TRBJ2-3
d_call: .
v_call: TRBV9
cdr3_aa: CASSVAPGHTDTQYF
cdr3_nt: TGTGCCAGCAGCGTAGCTCCGGGACACACAGATACGCAGTATTTT

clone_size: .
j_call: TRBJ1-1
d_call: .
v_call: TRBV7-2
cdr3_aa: CASSLSRQTLNTEAFF
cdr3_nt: TGTGCCAGCAGCTTATCCCGACAGACTCTGAACACTGAAGCTTTCTTT

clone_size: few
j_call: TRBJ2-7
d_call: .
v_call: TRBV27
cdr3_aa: CASSLSEGVYEQYF
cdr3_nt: TGTGCCAGCAGTTTATCGGAGGGTGTCTACGAGCAGTACTTC

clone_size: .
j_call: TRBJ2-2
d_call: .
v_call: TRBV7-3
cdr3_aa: CASRLQGNTGELFF
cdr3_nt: TGTGCCAGCAGACTACAGGGAAACACCGGGGAGCTGTTTTTT

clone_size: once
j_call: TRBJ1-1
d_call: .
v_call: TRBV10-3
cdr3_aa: CAISESSGGPEAFF
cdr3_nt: TGTGCCATCAGTGAGTCGAGTGGGGGACCTGAAGCTTTCTTT

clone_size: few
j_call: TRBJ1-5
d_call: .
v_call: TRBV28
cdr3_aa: CASSYGQTRQPQHF
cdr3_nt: TGTGCCAGCAGTTACGGACAGACCAGACAGCCCCAGCATTTT

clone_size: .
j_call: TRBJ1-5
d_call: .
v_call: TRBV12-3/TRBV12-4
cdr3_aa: CASSTLRLNQPQHF
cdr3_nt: TGTGCCAGCTCCACCCTTCGGCTCAATCAGCCCCAGCATTTT

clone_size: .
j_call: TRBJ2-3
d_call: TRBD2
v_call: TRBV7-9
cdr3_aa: CASSHRRTSGSSDTQYF
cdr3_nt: TGTGCCAGCAGCCACCGGCGGACTAGCGGGAGCTCAGATACGCAGTATTTT